A selection of T cell receptor beta chains follows, all from one sample in a study of shared clonotypes between healthy human individuals. Here immunoSEQ multiplex PCR was the method, and the copy in TCRdb shows in-frame clones only, minus some. The sample records 2 million to 2.5 million clones, more than 80% being singletons. The sequenced material came from naive CD4+ T cells from PBMCs. These receptors originate from a man aged 18-30 years in good health. Some clones in this sample may be carry-over from other donors' samples. CDR3s include the opening cysteine and the closing phenylalanine or tryptophan. The D gene is left open where the match is weak. Clone size appears in some rows only: once, few, many, or a class for an expanded clone.

v_gene	abundance	j_gene	d_gene	CDR3nt	CDR3aa
TRBV28	once	TRBJ1-5	-	TGTGCCAGCAGACGCAGGCTTAGGGGCAATCAGCCCCAGCATTTT	CASRRRLRGNQPQHF
TRBV7-9	once	TRBJ2-1	TRBD2	TGTGCCAGCACCCTGCTAGCGGGGTCCTACAATGAGCAGTTCTTC	CASTLLAGSYNEQFF
TRBV27	-	TRBJ2-5	TRBD2	TGTGCCAGCAGTCCGCGGGGTAGCGGGCAAGAGACCCAGTACTTC	CASSPRGSGQETQYF
TRBV2	once	TRBJ1-2	-	TGTGCCAGCCAGGTCCCTAACTATGGCTACACCTTC	CASQVPNYGYTF
TRBV30	-	TRBJ2-5	-	TGTGCCTGGAGTGTGTCCCGGGAAGAGGAGACCCAGTACTTC	CAWSVSREEETQYF
TRBV5-1	-	TRBJ2-7	-	TGCGCCAGCAGCTCACAGGGCTTCTACGAGCAGTACTTC	CASSSQGFYEQYF
TRBV7-2	-	TRBJ2-1	TRBD2	TGTGCCAGCAGCTTAAATCTAGCGGGAGGAACAGTAGAGCAGTTCTTC	CASSLNLAGGTVEQFF
TRBV28	-	TRBJ1-1	-	TGTGCCAGCAGTTCCGTTGTCACTAGACCCATGAACACTGAAGCTTTCTTT	CASSSVVTRPMNTEAFF
TRBV7-9	-	TRBJ2-5	TRBD2	TGTGCCAGCAGCTTAGGTCTGACTAGCGGCGGGTACCAAGAGACCCAGTACTTC	CASSLGLTSGGYQETQYF
TRBV6-5	-	TRBJ2-1	-	TGTGCCAGCACCGCCTCTCCGGTCTACAATGAGCAGTTCTTC	CASTASPVYNEQFF
TRBV5-6	-	TRBJ2-1	TRBD2	TGTGCCAGCAGCCGGAAGATAGCGGGAGGTTACAATGAGCAGTTCTTC	CASSRKIAGGYNEQFF
TRBV6-1	once	TRBJ2-1	-	TGTGCCTATAAGGCCTCCTACAATGAGCAGTTCTTC	CAYKASYNEQFF
TRBV28	-	TRBJ2-1	TRBD1	TGTGCCAGCAGTCAGGCCAGACAGGGGATTGGCACCTACAATGAGCAGTTCTTC	CASSQARQGIGTYNEQFF
TRBV28	-	TRBJ2-1	TRBD2	TGTGCCAGCAGCAAAGAGTCGGGACTAGCGGGAGTAGATGAGCAGTTCTTC	CASSKESGLAGVDEQFF
TRBV5-4	-	TRBJ1-3	-	TGTGCCAGCAGCGCCGGGTCCTCAGGGCACTCTGGAAACACCATATATTTT	CASSAGSSGHSGNTIYF
TRBV28	-	TRBJ2-1	TRBD1	TGTGCCAGCAGACCCTCGGGACAGGGGACCTACAATGAGCAGTTCTTC	CASRPSGQGTYNEQFF
TRBV5-4	-	TRBJ2-1	-	TGTGCCAGCAGCCTCCCAGGGAAGCGTAGCTCCTACAATGAGCAGTTCTTC	CASSLPGKRSSYNEQFF
TRBV7-4	-	TRBJ2-3	TRBD2	TGTGCCAGCAGCCCGGGGGGACTAGCGGGGCGAACTAGCACAGATACGCAGTATTTT	CASSPGGLAGRTSTDTQYF
TRBV6-6	-	TRBJ2-1	TRBD1	TGTGCCAGCAGTTACGCGGGACAGGGTCTACCCGAGCAGTTCTTC	CASSYAGQGLPEQFF
TRBV30	-	TRBJ1-6	TRBD1	TGTGCCTGGAGTGCGACAGGGGGGAATTCACCCCTCCACTTT	CAWSATGGNSPLHF
TRBV6-6	-	TRBJ2-3	-	TGTGCCAGCAGTTACTCGACAGACACAGATACGCAGTATTTT	CASSYSTDTDTQYF
TRBV10-2	-	TRBJ2-7	-	TGCGCCAGCAGTGAGTCGCCGGCGGGGATCTCCTACGAGCAGTACTTC	CASSESPAGISYEQYF
TRBV12-2	-	TRBJ1-1	-	TGTGCAAGTCGCCCGCGACCGAACACTGAAGCTTTCTTT	CASRPRPNTEAFF
TRBV11-3	once	TRBJ2-6	-	TGTGCCAGCAGCTTTTCAGGGACTGGGGCCAACGTCCTGACTTTC	CASSFSGTGANVLTF
TRBV6-5	-	TRBJ2-1	-	TGTGCCAGCAGTTACTCCCGGGACTACAATGAGCAGTTCTTC	CASSYSRDYNEQFF
TRBV2	-	TRBJ2-1	-	TGTGCCAGCAGGCTAGCCGGTGAGCAGTTCTTC	CASRLAGEQFF
TRBV2	-	TRBJ1-1	-	TGTGCCAGCAGTGAAGAGGAGAACACTGAAGCTTTCTTT	CASSEEENTEAFF
TRBV2	-	TRBJ2-6	-	TGTGCCAGCAGTGAGTCCTTCCACGTCCTGACTTTC	CASSESFHVLTF
TRBV29-1	once	TRBJ2-1	-	TGCAGCGTTGACGATCGGGGTCAGCTTGACAATGAGCAGTTCTTC	CSVDDRGQLDNEQFF
TRBV6-5	-	TRBJ1-5	-	TGTGCCAGCAGGCCGACAGGAAGCAATCAGCCCCAGCATTTT	CASRPTGSNQPQHF
TRBV5-1	-	TRBJ1-2	-	TGCGCCAGCAGCTTGGGGGAAGGTAACCCGAACTACTATGGCTACACCTTC	CASSLGEGNPNYYGYTF
TRBV4-2	-	TRBJ1-2	-	TGTGCCAGCAGCCAACAAACACCCGGGTATGGCTACACCTTC	CASSQQTPGYGYTF
TRBV7-2	-	TRBJ2-7	TRBD2	TGTGCCAGCAGCAGCTCCGCGGGAGGTACCTACGAGCAGTACTTC	CASSSSAGGTYEQYF
TRBV10-3	-	TRBJ1-5	TRBD1	TGTGCCATCAGGGGAGACAGGGATCAGCCCCAGCATTTT	CAIRGDRDQPQHF
TRBV30	-	TRBJ2-7	-	TGTGCCTGGAGTGTACTGAGGGGGTCTGCCTACGAGCAGTACTTC	CAWSVLRGSAYEQYF
TRBV28	-	TRBJ1-2	-	TGTGCCAGCAGTTTAGGAGGGATAGCGAACTATGGCTACACCTTC	CASSLGGIANYGYTF
TRBV18	-	TRBJ2-1	TRBD2	TGTGCCAGCTCACCACTTAGCGGGAGGGACCCAGGAGAGCAGTTCTTC	CASSPLSGRDPGEQFF
TRBV21-1	-	TRBJ2-1	-	TGTGCCAGCAGGTGTCAGGGGCGCCCCTACAATGAGCAGTTCTTC	CASRCQGRPYNEQFF
TRBV6-1	-	TRBJ2-1	-	TGTGCCAGCGTGGCCGGCGGAGCTTCCTACAATGAGCAGTTCTTC	CASVAGGASYNEQFF
TRBV7-2	-	TRBJ2-5	-	TGTGCCAGCAGCTCCGATCTCCCGACCCAGTACTTC	CASSSDLPTQYF
TRBV14	-	TRBJ2-1	TRBD1	TGTGCCAGCAGCCAAGTGCCAGGGGGCTACAATGAGCAGTTCTTC	CASSQVPGGYNEQFF
TRBV7-9	-	TRBJ2-7	TRBD1	TGTGCCAGCAGCTCCACGGGACAGACCTACGAGCAGTACTTC	CASSSTGQTYEQYF
TRBV5-1	-	TRBJ2-7	-	TGCGCCAGCAGCTTGGAAGGGGCCGACGAGCAGTACTTC	CASSLEGADEQYF
TRBV6-1	-	TRBJ1-3	TRBD1	TGTGCCAGCAGTGGCCAGGGACAGGGGAATGGAAACACCATATATTTT	CASSGQGQGNGNTIYF
TRBV4-1	-	TRBJ2-2	-	TGCGCCAGCAGCTCCCGGGTTCCGGACGGGGAGCTGTTTTTT	CASSSRVPDGELFF
TRBV19	-	TRBJ1-3	TRBD1	TGTGCCACACACAGGGGTCTCTCTGGAAACACCATATATTTT	CATHRGLSGNTIYF
TRBV10-3	-	TRBJ2-2	-	TGTGCCATCAGTGCAGGTCAGGGGTTAGGCACCGGGGAGCTGTTTTTT	CAISAGQGLGTGELFF
TRBV2	-	TRBJ2-3	TRBD1	TGTGCCAGCAGACGACAGGGGGCTGAGGCAGATACGCAGTATTTT	CASRRQGAEADTQYF